The 26 T cell receptor beta chains reported below all come from one sample, sequenced in a study of T cell changes during pregnancy in multiple sclerosis. Measured with immunoSEQ multiplex PCR; TCRdb has only the in-frame clones, and not every one. The table includes about 79,000 clones, 85% to 95% detected once. This specimen was CD4+ T cells from peripheral blood mononuclear cells, taken in the second trimester of pregnancy. The origin of the receptors is a female donor with multiple sclerosis, enrolled in a pregnancy study.

As concerns this clone: A junction end diverges from the germline sequence, so it may reflect a read error. The chain combines TRBV7-7 with TRBJ2-5; 13 bases map to TRBD2. Germline CDR1 SSHAT, CDR2 FNYEAQ (reference sequence). The CDR3 spans 15 residues. Here the CDR3 reads CASSLRLAGGETQYF. The CDR3 DNA sequence: TGTGCTAGCAGCCTCAGACTAGCGGGAGGAGAGACCCAGTACTTC.

The chain couples TRBV7-9 to TRBJ1-3; 9 nucleotides line up with TRBD1. With 6 bases clipped from V and 5 bases from J, the junction kept 5 bases outside the gene matches. The germline gives CDR1 SEHNR, CDR2 FQNEAQ (reference sequence). The length of the CDR3 is 14 residues. In DNA, the CDR3 is TGTGCCAGCAGTTTCGGGACAGGGAGAAACACCATATATTTT. This encodes CASSFGTGRNTIYF. The variable domain in full, with the rest retrieved from reference TRBV7-9 and TRBJ1-3, is DTGVSQNPRHKITKRGQNVTFRCDPISEHNRLYWYRQTLGQGPEFLTYFQNEAQLEKSRLLSDRFSAERPKGSFSTLEIQRTEQGDSAMYLCASSFGTGRNTIYFGEGSWLTVV.

The chain recombines TRBV9 with TRBJ2-6, with D tentatively TRBD2 (5 bases). The CDR3 contains 17 residues. V lost 1 base to trimming and J lost 0 bases, with 11 bases between them. Germline assignment: CDR1 SGDLS and CDR2 YYNGEE. CDR3 coding DNA: TGTGCCAGCAGCGTAAGGGTGGGAGACTCTGGGGCCAACGTCCTGACTTTC. Residues: CASSVRVGDSGANVLTF.

Written as DNA, the CDR3 is TGCAGTGCTAGGGCCCCAGATACGCAGTATTTT. Translating it yields CSARAPDTQYF. This chain uses TRBV20-1 with TRBJ2-3; no definite D call. The CDR3 runs to 11 residues. CDR1 is DFQATT, CDR2 SNEGSKA, per germline (reference sequence). V shed 3 bases and J shed 4 bases, with 5 bases lying between them.

There are a few counts of this clone. The chain couples TRBV9 to TRBJ1-1; D ambiguous. Trimming took 1 base from V and 4 from J, leaving 8 bases between them. The V gene's germline CDR1 is SGDLS and CDR2 YYNGEE. The CDR3 is made up of 13 amino acids. The CDR3 is CASSVRVGTEAFF. The CDR3 region has the DNA TGTGCCAGCAGCGTACGGGTGGGCACTGAAGCTTTCTTT.

V and J are TRBV5-4 and TRBJ2-1; TRBD2 might be the D (6 bases). With 4 bases removed from V and 0 bases from J, the gap between germline ends came to 11 bases. Germline loops: CDR1 SGHNT, CDR2 YYREEE (reference sequence). The CDR3 has 15 residues. CDR3 loop: CASSLSGPSYNEQFF. CDR3 nucleotide sequence: TGTGCCAGCAGCCTTAGCGGCCCCTCCTACAATGAGCAGTTCTTC.

The J gene is TRBJ2-1, the V gene TRBV5-1; the D is unclear. This CDR3 is built from 13 residues. Germline lookup yields CDR1 SGHRS and CDR2 YFSETQ. The germline V and J ends were trimmed by 3 bases and 4 bases, with 8 bases remaining between them. The CDR3 loop reads CASSSASYNEQFF. For the CDR3, the DNA is TGCGCCAGCAGCTCCGCCAGTTACAATGAGCAGTTCTTC.

This chain uses TRBV19 with TRBJ2-1, with a possible D match to TRBD1 (6 bases). The V and J ends lost 6 bases and 1 base respectively, with 13 bases between them. This CDR3 spans 15 amino acids. CDR1 and CDR2 from the germline V gene are LNHDA and SQIVND (reference sequence). The CDR3 nucleotides read TGTGCCAGTAGAGCACAGGGTACATCCTACAATGAGCAGTTCTTC. Protein product: CASRAQGTSYNEQFF.

The rearrangement links TRBV2 to TRBJ2-3, with 8 bases that match TRBD2. CDR1 SNHLY and CDR2 FYNNEI come from the germline V gene. After removal of 8 bases from V and 0 bases from J, the junction contained 1 base not matched to a gene. The CDR3 has 13 amino acids. CDR3 residues: CASREGSTDTQYF. The CDR3 bases are TGTGCCAGCCGGGAGGGCAGCACAGATACGCAGTATTTT.

This clone turned up a few times. The chain recombines TRBV30 with TRBJ1-5; a weak D match, TRBD1 (5 bases). Germline-derived CDR1 and CDR2 are GTSNPN and SVGIG (reference sequence). The CDR3 extends over 14 amino acids. With 0 bases removed from V and 2 bases from J, the gap between germline ends came to 8 bases. In DNA, the CDR3 is TGTGCCTGGAGTGTGGGCAGGGGCAATCAGCCCCAGCATTTT. This sequence encodes CAWSVGRGNQPQHF.

The gene calls are TRBV5-4 and TRBJ1-5; D call uncertain. CDR1 and CDR2 from the germline V gene are SGHNT and YYREEE (reference sequence). CDR3 length equals 12 residues. Trimming took off 4 bases at V and 7 bases at J, with 9 bases between the two ends. Here the CDR3 DNA reads TGTGCCAGCAGCGCGCCCGGGCAGCCCCAGCATTTT. Amino acids: CASSAPGQPQHF.

J is TRBJ2-7 and V is TRBV6-6, with 7 nucleotides matching TRBD2. Looked up from germline, CDR1 is MNHNY and CDR2 is SVGAGI (reference sequence). The V segment lost 2 bases and the J segment 7 bases; nucleotides outside the gene matches: 11. The CDR3 has 15 residues. The CDR3 loop reads CASSYQLAPQGEQYF. The CDR3 DNA follows: TGTGCCAGCAGTTACCAACTAGCGCCCCAAGGGGAGCAGTACTTC.

The chain couples TRBV6-5 to TRBJ2-7; 7 bases map to TRBD1. Germline V gene lookup returns CDR1 MNHEY and CDR2 SVGAGI. Unmatched junction bases numbered 8, after V lost 4 bases and J lost 2 bases. The CDR3 length is 15 residues. In DNA form, the CDR3 reads TGTGCCAGCAGTTCGACAGGGATGGGCCCCTACGAGCAGTACTTC. Its translation: CASSSTGMGPYEQYF.

The gene calls are TRBV28 and TRBJ2-4; tentative D call: TRBD2 (5 bases). The CDR3 contains 15 residues. Trimming cost V 5 bases and J 1 base, with 12 bases left between them. Germline V gene lookup returns CDR1 MDHEN and CDR2 SYDVKM. The CDR3: CASSEGGTAKNIQYF. The CDR3 DNA follows: TGTGCCAGCAGTGAGGGTGGAACGGCCAAAAACATTCAGTACTTC.

The CDR3 coding sequence is TGTGCCAGCAGACTCAGGGGACAGATCACAGATACGCAGTATTTT. This encodes CASRLRGQITDTQYF. The J gene is TRBJ2-3, the V gene TRBV11-2, with TRBD1 matching over 7 bases. Germline CDR1 SGHAT, CDR2 FQNNGV. The CDR3 length is 15 residues. After removal of 6 bases from V and 2 bases from J, the junction contained 8 bases not matched to a gene.

J is TRBJ1-5 and V is TRBV7-2, with a weak D call TRBD1 (6 bases). The CDR3 contains 13 residues. The V gene's germline CDR1 is SGHTA and CDR2 FQGNSA. The V gene lost 6 bases and the J gene lost 4 bases, with 10 bases spanning the gap. CDR3 coding DNA: TGTGCCAGCAGTCCTGACAGGAATCAGCCCCAGCATTTT. Translation gives CASSPDRNQPQHF.

This sequence joins TRBV10-3 and TRBJ2-1; 13 bases align to TRBD2. From germline, CDR1 is ENHRY and CDR2 SYGVKD. V lost 6 bases to trimming and J lost 7 bases; unmatched junction nucleotides: 9. The CDR3 covers 16 residues. The CDR3 DNA follows: TGTGCCATCAGGACCGGACTAGCGGGGGAGGAGAATGAGCAGTTCTTC. It is translated as CAIRTGLAGEENEQFF.

The chain recombines TRBV11-1 with TRBJ1-1; D possibly corresponds to TRBD1 (6 bases). From germline, CDR1 is SGHAT and CDR2 FQDESV (reference sequence). The CDR3 loop spans 16 amino acids. With 3 bases removed from V and 5 bases from J, the gap between germline ends came to 19 bases. CDR3 sequence (DNA): TGTGCCAGCAGCTTTGAAGGGGGGGTTAAAAGAACTGAAGCTTTCTTT. Residues: CASSFEGGVKRTEAFF. Drawing the rest from reference TRBV11-1 and TRBJ1-1, the complete variable domain is EAEVAQSPRYKITEKSQAVAFWCDPISGHATLYWYRQILGQGPELLVQFQDESVVDDSQLPKDRFSAERLKGVDSTLKIQPAELGDSAMYLCASSFEGGVKRTEAFFGQGTRLTVV.

The chain's CDR3 is CASSMAGQEFYEQYF. CDR3 coding DNA: TGTGCCAGTAGTATGGCGGGACAGGAATTTTACGAGCAGTACTTC. The rearrangement uses TRBV19 and TRBJ2-7; 8 bases are shared with TRBD1. CDR1 and CDR2 from the germline V gene are LNHDA and SQIVND (reference sequence). There are 15 residues in the CDR3. V was pared by 3 bases and J by 4 bases, with 8 bases of the junction left unmatched.

The V call is TRBV6-1, the J call TRBJ2-7, with 7 bases fitting TRBD2. CDR3 size: 14 residues. The V gene end was trimmed by 8 bases and the J gene end by 0 bases; junction bases not matched to a gene: 7. CDR1 MNHNS and CDR2 SASEGT come from the germline V gene. This CDR3 is CASDRDYSSYEQYF. In nucleotides, the CDR3 is TGTGCCAGCGACCGGGACTACAGCTCCTACGAGCAGTACTTC.

The chain has TRBV7-3 and TRBJ2-2; D ambiguous. This CDR3 is 16 amino acids long. Germline V CDR1 and CDR2: SGHTA, FQGTGA. V was shortened by 2 bases and J by 4 bases, with 14 bases between the two germline ends. CDR3 nucleotide sequence: TGTGCCAGCAGCTTAGTACGCGCCTCGGGCACCGGGGAGCTGTTTTTT. Translation: CASSLVRASGTGELFF.

The CDR3 DNA sequence: TGCGCCAGCAGCTTGGCCATCAGCGGGAGGGGAAGCAATGAGCAGTTCTTC. This sequence encodes CASSLAISGRGSNEQFF. The chain uses TRBV5-1 and TRBJ2-1; TRBD2 matches at 10 bases. After removal of 0 bases from V and 6 bases from J, the junction contained 9 bases not matched to a gene. This CDR3 is built from 17 residues. The germline V gene has CDR1 SGHRS and CDR2 YFSETQ.

This clone is a singleton in its sample. The chain recombines TRBV6-6 with TRBJ2-2, with 9 bases fitting TRBD1. The CDR3 length is 15 residues. The junction had 7 bases not matched to a gene; V was cut back by 5 bases and J by 6 bases. The germline gives CDR1 MNHNY, CDR2 SVGAGI (reference sequence). In nucleotides, the CDR3 is TGTGCCAGCAGTCCACGGACAGGGGATCCCGGGGAGCTGTTTTTT. This encodes CASSPRTGDPGELFF.

V and J are TRBV19 and TRBJ2-2; D not resolved. The V gene's germline CDR1 is LNHDA and CDR2 SQIVND (reference sequence). Trimming stripped 6 bases from V and 0 bases from J, with 8 bases between. This CDR3 has 14 residues. In DNA, the CDR3 is TGTGCCAGTAGGGCCGTTGCGAACACCGGGGAGCTGTTTTTT. Translating it yields CASRAVANTGELFF.

The chain combines TRBV2 with TRBJ2-2, with 12 bases that match TRBD2. J was trimmed by 4 bases and V by 10 bases; bases with no gene match: 16. In germline, CDR1 is SNHLY, CDR2 FYNNEI. CDR3 size: 18 residues. CDR3 sequence (DNA): TGTGCCATCGGGGGACTGCTAGCGGGGGGGCCGGGCACCGGGGAGCTGTTTTTT. The encoded protein is CAIGGLLAGGPGTGELFF. The full variable domain, completed using reference TRBV2 and TRBJ2-2, is EPEVTQTPSHQVTQMGQEVILRCVPISNHLYFYWYRQILGQKVEFLVSFYNNEISEKSEIFDDQFSVERPDGSNFTLKIRSTKLEDSAMYFCAIGGLLAGGPGTGELFFGEGSRLTVL.

This clone has just one count. For the CDR3, the DNA is TGCAGCGTTAGGCGGATTTACACAGATACGCAGTATTTT. It yields the protein CSVRRIYTDTQYF. The chain recombines TRBV29-1 with TRBJ2-3; D uncertain. V shed 5 bases and J shed 2 bases, with 11 bases lying between them. The CDR3 loop spans 13 amino acids. Germline lookup yields CDR1 SQVTM and CDR2 ANQGSEA.